The rows below give T cell receptor beta chains drawn from one sample of a study of a mutant IDH1 vaccine in newly diagnosed glioma. The assay was immunoSEQ multiplex PCR, and TCRdb's table has in-frame clones only and misses some. The table has over 50,000 clones, around 89% seen once. Antigen specificity for these receptors is unknown. The sequencing here drew on PBMCs, taken from a glioma patient whose treatment included an IDH1 peptide vaccine. The origin of the receptors is a woman aged 40 to 49 with glioma. Each CDR3 is given with its conserved first and last residue. The order of the fields is D gene, V gene, J gene, clone size, CDR3 protein, CDR3 DNA. D genes are given only for firm matches. Clone size is stated in some rows and not others, as once, few, many or a class when expanded.

NA	TRBV5-1	TRBJ2-2	once	CASSRGNTGELFF	TGCGCCAGCAGTAGGGGGAACACCGGGGAGCTGTTTTTT
NA	TRBV2	TRBJ1-5	NA	CASSESAWSQHF	TGTGCCAGCAGTGAATCAGCCTGGTCCCAGCATTTT
NA	TRBV10-3	TRBJ2-7	NA	CAIRSPPGEQYF	TGTGCCATCAGGAGTCCCCCCGGGGAGCAGTACTTC
NA	TRBV27	TRBJ1-4	NA	CASSQRGINEKLFF	TGTGCCAGCAGCCAAAGAGGGATCAATGAAAAACTGTTTTTT
NA	TRBV10-2	TRBJ1-1	NA	CASRTSMNTEAFF	TGCGCCAGCAGGACCTCTATGAACACTGAAGCTTTCTTT
TRBD2	TRBV18	TRBJ2-7	NA	CASSQLAGSYEQYF	TGTGCCAGCTCACAACTAGCGGGTTCCTACGAGCAGTACTTC
NA	TRBV27	TRBJ1-2	NA	CASSLSGANYGYTF	TGTGCCAGCAGTTTATCTGGAGCAAACTATGGCTACACCTTC
TRBD1	TRBV7-8	TRBJ2-7	NA	CASSPRGQGISSGEQYF	TGTGCCAGCAGCCCCCGTGGACAGGGAATCTCGTCGGGCGAGCAGTACTTC
NA	TRBV2	TRBJ1-2	NA	CASSAQGINYGYTF	TGTGCCAGCAGCGCACAGGGAATAAACTATGGCTACACCTTC
NA	TRBV2	TRBJ2-5	few	CASSGMTGRETQYF	TGTGCCAGCAGTGGCATGACAGGGAGGGAGACCCAGTACTTC
NA	TRBV4-2	TRBJ1-6	NA	CASSQEGRNSPLHF	TGTGCCAGCAGCCAAGAGGGCCGTAATTCACCCCTCCACTTT
NA	TRBV27	TRBJ1-6	NA	CASIRDSPSLGHSPLHF	TGTGCCAGCATTCGAGACAGCCCCTCACTAGGCCATTCACCCCTCCACTTT
NA	TRBV18	TRBJ2-7	NA	CASSPQGTPSYEQYF	TGTGCCAGCTCACCACAAGGGACCCCCTCCTACGAGCAGTACTTC
NA	TRBV5-1	TRBJ2-6	once	CASSLDISGANVLTF	TGCGCCAGCAGCTTAGACATCTCTGGGGCCAACGTCCTGACTTTC
NA	TRBV28	TRBJ1-5	NA	CASSLKGISNQPQHF	TGTGCCAGCAGTTTAAAGGGGATCAGCAATCAGCCCCAGCATTTT
NA	TRBV14	TRBJ1-2	NA	CASSHPDRLGGYTF	TGTGCCAGCAGCCATCCCGACAGGTTGGGGGGCTACACCTTC
TRBD1	TRBV7-6	TRBJ2-2	NA	CASSFNDREPNTGELFF	TGTGCCAGCAGCTTTAATGACAGGGAGCCCAACACCGGGGAGCTGTTTTTT
TRBD2	TRBV11-2	TRBJ2-7	NA	CASSLEAGDWIEQYF	TGTGCCAGCAGCTTGGAGGCGGGAGACTGGATCGAGCAGTACTTC
NA	TRBV9	TRBJ1-5	NA	CASSVGMGVGQPQHF	TGTGCCAGCAGCGTAGGGATGGGGGTTGGGCAGCCCCAGCATTTT
NA	TRBV28	TRBJ2-2	NA	CASSLPAGELFF	TGTGCCAGCAGTTTACCAGCCGGGGAGCTGTTTTTT
NA	TRBV4-3	TRBJ2-1	NA	CASSQVGQGNDEQFF	TGCGCCAGCAGCCAAGTGGGGCAGGGGAACGATGAGCAGTTCTTC
NA	TRBV9	TRBJ2-2	NA	CASSVARQGNTGELFF	TGTGCCAGCAGCGTAGCTCGCCAGGGGAACACCGGGGAGCTGTTTTTT
NA	TRBV9	TRBJ2-2	NA	CASSFDRMSRNTGELFF	TGTGCCAGCAGCTTTGACAGGATGTCCCGGAACACCGGGGAGCTGTTTTTT
NA	TRBV6-1	TRBJ1-2	NA	CASRLGPQKGYTF	TGTGCCAGCAGGCTAGGACCCCAGAAGGGCTACACCTTC
NA	TRBV6-5	TRBJ1-2	few	CASGDREYYGYTF	TGTGCCAGTGGTGACCGGGAATATTATGGCTACACCTTC
TRBD1	TRBV25-1	TRBJ1-2	NA	CASSIQGVYGYTF	TGTGCCAGCAGTATACAGGGGGTTTATGGCTACACCTTC
NA	TRBV6-1	TRBJ1-1	few	CASSSTFNTEAFF	TGTGCCAGCAGTTCTACATTTAACACTGAAGCTTTCTTT
NA	TRBV4-2	TRBJ1-1	NA	CASSPQSPGSEAFF	TGTGCCAGCAGCCCCCAAAGTCCGGGGTCTGAAGCTTTCTTT